The 21 T cell receptor beta chains reported below all come from one sample, sequenced in a study of blood T cell repertoires in COVID-19. The repertoire was sequenced with immunoSEQ multiplex PCR; TCRdb's copy has only in-frame clones and lacks some. Of some 170,000 clones in the sample, about 81% were seen once. The specimen sequenced was peripheral blood. The source is a human donor in a cohort sampled during active COVID-19.

This clone was found once. The chain employs TRBV9 and TRBJ2-1; 13 nucleotides align to TRBD2. Germline V lookup: CDR1 SGDLS, CDR2 YYNGEE. The J segment lost 9 bases and the V segment lost 1 base, leaving 7 bases of the junction unmatched. The length of the CDR3 is 16 residues. The CDR3 loop reads CASSVRGTSGVTEQFF. The CDR3 nucleotides are TGTGCCAGCAGCGTAAGGGGGACTAGCGGGGTAACTGAGCAGTTCTTC.

The V call is TRBV7-9, the J call TRBJ1-1, with 10 bases aligning to TRBD1. With 1 base clipped from V and 6 bases from J, the junction kept 8 bases outside the gene matches. The germline V gene has CDR1 SEHNR and CDR2 FQNEAQ (reference sequence). The CDR3 runs to 16 residues. CDR3 nucleotides: TGTGCCAGCAGCTTAGGACTAGACAGGGGGCTGCCTGAAGCTTTCTTT. Translating it yields CASSLGLDRGLPEAFF.

The chain couples TRBV9 to TRBJ2-5; D perhaps matches TRBD1 (6 bases). This CDR3 comprises 16 residues. V was pared by 4 bases and J by 1 base, with 17 bases between. From germline, CDR1 is SGDLS and CDR2 YYNGEE. The CDR3 DNA reads TGTGCCAGCAGCCCCGGCTCTTGGACAGCCCAAGAGACCCAGTACTTC. It yields the protein CASSPGSWTAQETQYF.

The chain couples TRBV6-6 to TRBJ2-3; tentative D call: TRBD1 (6 bases). Trimming left V 2 bases short and J 2 bases short, with 11 bases between. Germline assignment: CDR1 MNHNY and CDR2 SVGAGI (reference sequence). The CDR3 runs 15 residues. The CDR3 sequence: CASSYGTSHTDTQYF. The CDR3, as DNA: TGTGCCAGCAGTTACGGGACATCCCACACAGATACGCAGTATTTT.

The V call is TRBV15, the J call TRBJ2-3, with D tentatively TRBD1 (5 bases). V was shortened by 1 base and J by 2 bases, with 7 bases between the two germline ends. CDR3 length: 14 amino acids. CDR1 and CDR2 from the germline V gene are LNHNV and YYDKDF (reference sequence). CDR3 coding DNA: TGTGCCACCAGCAGAGCGGACATCACAGATACGCAGTATTTT. Protein: CATSRADITDTQYF. Combining the CDR3 with reference TRBV15 and TRBJ2-3 gives the whole variable domain DAMVIQNPRYQVTQFGKPVTLSCSQTLNHNVMYWYQQKSSQAPKLLFHYYDKDFNNEADTPDNFQSRRPNTSFCFLDIRSPGLGDTAMYLCATSRADITDTQYFGPGTRLTVL.

There are a few counts of this clone. The J gene is TRBJ1-5, the V gene TRBV6-5, with D possibly matching TRBD1 (5 bases). From germline, CDR1 is MNHEY and CDR2 SVGAGI. V was pared by 2 bases and J by 6 bases, with 11 bases between. The CDR3 sequence is 14 residues long. CDR3 coding DNA: TGTGCCAGCAGTTACAGACCCCAGGGTCAGCCCCAGCATTTT. Its translation: CASSYRPQGQPQHF.

The V call is TRBV13, the J call TRBJ2-7; 8 bases are shared with TRBD1. CDR3 length: 13 amino acids. Germline-derived CDR1 and CDR2 are PRHDT and FYEKMQ (reference sequence). V lost 2 bases, J lost 6 bases, and 3 bases stayed unmatched. The CDR3 bases are TGTGCCAGCAGCTTACAGGGGGCTCCCGAGCAGTACTTC. Protein sequence: CASSLQGAPEQYF. The full variable domain, rest sourced from reference TRBV13 and TRBJ2-7, is AAGVIQSPRHLIKEKRETATLKCYPIPRHDTVYWYQQGPGQDPQFLISFYEKMQSDKGSIPDRFSAQQFSDYHSELNMSSLELGDSALYFCASSLQGAPEQYFGPGTRLTVT.

The rearrangement links TRBV12-3 or TRBV12-4 to TRBJ2-6; tentatively, D is TRBD1 (5 bases). Trimming removed 3 bases from V and 13 bases from J, with 13 bases in between. CDR3 size: 13 residues. The CDR3 nucleotides read TGTGCCAGCAGTTTGACAGTTTTTAAAGTCCTGACTTTC. The encoded protein is CASSLTVFKVLTF.

The rearrangement joins TRBV6-2 or TRBV6-3 to TRBJ2-3, with D perhaps TRBD2 (5 bases). CDR1 and CDR2 (germline): MNHEY, SVGEGT. CDR3 length equals 16 residues. V lost 6 bases to trimming and J lost 2 bases, with 18 bases between them. The CDR3 loop is CASSISATHPTDTQYF. The CDR3 DNA sequence: TGTGCCAGCAGCATTAGCGCGACCCACCCCACAGATACGCAGTATTTT.

This clone has only one observation. The genes are TRBV7-9 and TRBJ2-7; 9 bases are a match to TRBD1. The trim removed 5 bases at V and 1 base at J, leaving 12 bases unmatched. The CDR3 runs 17 residues. Germline CDR1 and CDR2: SEHNR and FQNEAQ (reference sequence). CDR3 DNA sequence: TGTGCCAGCAGCCCCGGACAGGGGACGACTAGGTCCTACGAGCAGTACTTC. Translation gives CASSPGQGTTRSYEQYF.

V is TRBV24-1 and J is TRBJ1-1; 7 bases align to TRBD1. The CDR3 is 15 amino acids. Per germline, CDR1 KGHDR and CDR2 SFDVKD. Trimming removed 4 bases from V and 2 bases from J; junction bases left unmatched: 6. The CDR3 DNA reads TGTGCCACCAGTGAAGGGGGCGTCGGAAACACTGAAGCTTTCTTT. Translated, it gives CATSEGGVGNTEAFF.

The chain recombines TRBV10-3 with TRBJ1-1; TRBD1 agrees at 8 bases. This CDR3 is 13 amino acids long. The ends lost 10 bases at V and 0 bases at J; junction bases unmatched: 4. Germline lookup yields CDR1 ENHRY and CDR2 SYGVKD. CDR3 sequence: CATDRGVNTEAFF. The CDR3 DNA reads as TGTGCCACCGACAGGGGCGTGAACACTGAAGCTTTCTTT.

The V and J genes are TRBV2 and TRBJ1-6, with 7 bases fitting TRBD1. The CDR3 is made up of 13 amino acids. The germline gives CDR1 SNHLY, CDR2 FYNNEI. V dropped 10 bases and J dropped 13; count of bases not matched to a gene: 13. The CDR3 DNA is TGTGCCACCCTCGGGACAGCAAAGGGTCCCCTCCACTTT. It yields the protein CATLGTAKGPLHF.

The chain couples TRBV7-8 to TRBJ2-1; maybe TRBD2 (6 bases). With 3 bases removed from V and 0 bases from J, the gap between germline ends came to 9 bases. CDR3 length: 15 amino acids. Germline values: CDR1 SGHVS, CDR2 FQNEAQ. The chain's CDR3 is CASSFGGSSYNEQFF. As DNA, the CDR3 is TGTGCCAGCAGCTTTGGGGGGAGCTCCTACAATGAGCAGTTCTTC.

This clone has a single count. The J gene is TRBJ1-2, the V gene TRBV10-3; D unresolved. This CDR3 spans 15 amino acids. Trimming took 4 bases from V and 2 from J, leaving 14 bases between them. CDR1 and CDR2 (germline): ENHRY, SYGVKD. The CDR3 is CAISAGGPLNYGYTF. The CDR3 coding sequence is TGTGCCATCAGTGCTGGAGGACCTCTCAACTATGGCTACACCTTC.

V is TRBV19 and J is TRBJ1-1; 7 bases fit TRBD1. The germline gives CDR1 LNHDA, CDR2 SQIVND (reference sequence). V gave up 6 bases and J gave up 5 bases; unmatched junction bases: 9. The CDR3 contains 14 residues. The CDR3 loop is CASSIRDRGTEAFF. The CDR3 DNA sequence: TGTGCCAGTAGCATCCGGGACAGAGGGACTGAAGCTTTCTTT.

The sample holds a few counts of this clone. The chain uses TRBV28 and TRBJ2-1; 7 bases fit TRBD2. The CDR3 extends over 14 amino acids. With 2 bases clipped from V and 7 bases from J, the junction kept 5 bases outside the gene matches. Per the germline V gene, CDR1 is MDHEN and CDR2 is SYDVKM. CDR3: CASSLAGALNEQFF. The CDR3 DNA reads TGTGCCAGCAGTTTAGCGGGAGCGTTGAATGAGCAGTTCTTC. Based on the CDR3 plus reference TRBV28 and TRBJ2-1, the full variable domain is DVKVTQSSRYLVKRTGEKVFLECVQDMDHENMFWYRQDPGLGLRLIYFSYDVKMKEKGDIPEGYSVSREKKERFSLILESASTNQTSMYLCASSLAGALNEQFFGPGTRLTVL.

The chain joins TRBV7-3 to TRBJ2-5; TRBD2 is a possible D gene (5 bases). The V end lost 5 bases, the J end lost 8 bases, and 15 bases lay between the germline ends. From germline, CDR1 is SGHTA and CDR2 FQGTGA. The CDR3 extends over 13 amino acids. CDR3 sequence (DNA): TGTGCCAGCAGCCCTTCGTCCGGAGGAACCCAGTACTTC. Its protein is CASSPSSGGTQYF.

The J gene is TRBJ2-1, the V gene TRBV11-2, with D unclear. CDR3 length: 15 residues. Germline CDR1 reads SGHAT; CDR2 reads FQNNGV. Trimming took off 1 base at V and 4 bases at J, with 11 bases between the two ends. The CDR3 nucleotides are TGTGCCAGCAGCTTAGTGCCCCCGACATACAATGAGCAGTTCTTC. As protein: CASSLVPPTYNEQFF.

The J gene is TRBJ2-3, the V gene TRBV24-1; 8 nucleotides agree with TRBD2. Germline CDR1 KGHDR, CDR2 SFDVKD. CDR3 size: 16 residues. J lost 1 base, V lost 5 bases, and 7 bases had no gene match. The CDR3 DNA is TGTGCCACCAGTGTGAGACTAGCGACCGGCACAGATACGCAGTATTTT. Protein: CATSVRLATGTDTQYF.

The V and J genes are TRBV7-2 and TRBJ2-7, with 7 positions matching TRBD1. The germline gives CDR1 SGHTA, CDR2 FQGNSA. The CDR3 runs to 15 residues. Losses at the gene ends were 4 bases for V and 4 bases for J; bases not matched to a gene: 10. CDR3: CASSSGGGVWYEQYF. CDR3 DNA sequence: TGTGCCAGCAGCTCAGGGGGTGGGGTTTGGTACGAGCAGTACTTC.